This passage covers 5 T cell receptor beta chains from one sample sequenced in a study of blood T cell repertoires in COVID-19 (dated by TCRdb to the early 2020s). The library was made by the immunoSEQ multiplex PCR assay. In TCRdb, the immuneACCESS table is reduced to in-frame sequences with V and J assigned. These tables do not hold every clone; where another copy was compared, an unresolved V gene accounts for under half, and the others remain unexplained. The sample contains roughly 92,000 clones, approximately 83% of them found a single time. Clones ranked in the top ten supply roughly a third of the sample. Sequencing used peripheral blood. The origin of the receptors is a woman of 80 years or more with active or convalescent COVID-19.

This clone was seen a handful of times. The V and J genes are TRBV11-3 and TRBJ1-1; D gene ambiguous. V lost 3 bases and J lost 3, with 8 bases in between. CDR3 length: 13 residues. Germline CDR1 and CDR2: SGHNT and YENEEA. The CDR3 region is CASSFLPDTEAFF. In DNA, the CDR3 is TGTGCCAGCAGCTTTTTACCGGACACTGAAGCTTTCTTT.

This clone appeared a single time. V is TRBV9 and J is TRBJ1-2; D possibly corresponds to TRBD1 (6 bases). Looked up from germline, CDR1 is SGDLS and CDR2 is YYNGEE. V lost 0 bases and J lost 3, with 15 bases in between. The CDR3 is 16 residues long. The CDR3 protein is CASSVDPGRGDYGYTF. DNA for the CDR3: TGTGCCAGCAGCGTAGATCCCGGCAGGGGAGACTATGGCTACACCTTC.

The genes are TRBV5-4 and TRBJ1-1; TRBD1 matches 7 bases. Germline CDR1 reads SGHNT; CDR2 reads YYREEE (reference sequence). The CDR3 is 13 amino acids. CDR3 sequence reads: CGCGRGMNTEAFF. The CDR3, as DNA: TGTGGTTGTGGCAGGGGGATGAACACTGAAGCTTTCTTT.

The chain couples TRBV7-9 to TRBJ2-1; 10 bases line up with TRBD2. Germline trimming cut 8 bases from V and 8 bases from J; bases unmatched to any gene: 12. The CDR3 is made up of 15 amino acids. Germline assignment: CDR1 SEHNR and CDR2 FQNEAQ (reference sequence). CDR3 amino acids: CASGISGGKVYEQFF. For the CDR3, the DNA is TGTGCCAGCGGTATTAGCGGGGGGAAAGTTTATGAGCAGTTCTTC.

The rearrangement joins TRBV5-5 to TRBJ1-2, with TRBD1 matching 7 bases. This CDR3 is 17 amino acids long. V trimming: 0 bases; J trimming: 2 bases; junction bases outside the gene matches: 10. Germline CDR1 reads SGHKS; CDR2 reads YYEKEE (reference sequence). CDR3 residues: CASSLAHPGQLNYGYTF. The CDR3 bases are TGTGCCAGCAGCTTGGCACATCCGGGACAGTTGAACTATGGCTACACCTTC.